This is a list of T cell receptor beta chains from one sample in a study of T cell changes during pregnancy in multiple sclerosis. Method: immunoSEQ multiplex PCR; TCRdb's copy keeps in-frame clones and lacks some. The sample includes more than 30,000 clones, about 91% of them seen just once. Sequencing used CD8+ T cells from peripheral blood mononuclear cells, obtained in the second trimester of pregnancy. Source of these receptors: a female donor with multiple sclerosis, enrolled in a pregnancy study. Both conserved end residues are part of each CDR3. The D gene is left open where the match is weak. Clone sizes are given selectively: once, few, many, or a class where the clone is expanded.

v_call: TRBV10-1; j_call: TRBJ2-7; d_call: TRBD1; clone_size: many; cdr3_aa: CASLQRTGGSAGEQYF; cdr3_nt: TGCGCCAGCCTGCAACGGACAGGGGGCAGTGCGGGGGAGCAGTACTTC
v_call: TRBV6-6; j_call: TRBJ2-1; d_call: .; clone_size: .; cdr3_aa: CASSYSHDYNEQFF; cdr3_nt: TGTGCCAGCAGTTACTCACATGACTACAATGAGCAGTTCTTC
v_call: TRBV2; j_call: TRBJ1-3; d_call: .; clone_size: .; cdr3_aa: CASSETTGLPGNTIYF; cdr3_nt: TGTGCCAGCAGTGAAACTACAGGGTTACCGGGAAACACCATATATTTT
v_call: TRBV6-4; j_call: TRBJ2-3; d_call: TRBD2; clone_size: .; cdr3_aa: CASSPQREGTQYF; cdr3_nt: TGTGCCAGCAGTCCCCAGCGGGAAGGTACGCAGTATTTT
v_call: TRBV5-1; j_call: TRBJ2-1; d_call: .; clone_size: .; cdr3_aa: CASSSPLALYNEQFF; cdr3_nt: TGCGCCAGCAGCTCCCCGCTAGCGCTCTACAATGAGCAGTTCTTC
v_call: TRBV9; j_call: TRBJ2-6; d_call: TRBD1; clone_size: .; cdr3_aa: CASSPRTGSSGANVLTF; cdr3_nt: TGTGCCAGCAGCCCCAGGACAGGGAGCTCTGGGGCCAACGTCCTGACTTTC
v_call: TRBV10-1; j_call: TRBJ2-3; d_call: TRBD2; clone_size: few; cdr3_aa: CASSESIAGTADTQYF; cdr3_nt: TGCGCCAGCAGTGAGTCGATAGCGGGCACGGCGGATACGCAGTATTTT
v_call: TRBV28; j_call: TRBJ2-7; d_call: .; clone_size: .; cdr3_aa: CASSPLPRGGISYEQYF; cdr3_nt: TGTGCCAGCAGTCCACTACCGAGGGGCGGGATAAGCTACGAGCAGTACTTC
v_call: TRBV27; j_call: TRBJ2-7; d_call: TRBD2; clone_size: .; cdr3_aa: CASSFTGLIYEQYF; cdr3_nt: TGTGCCAGCAGTTTCACGGGACTAATCTACGAGCAGTACTTC
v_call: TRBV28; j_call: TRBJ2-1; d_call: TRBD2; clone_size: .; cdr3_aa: CASTLGWREANEQFF; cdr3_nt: TGTGCCAGCACCTTAGGGTGGCGGGAGGCCAATGAGCAGTTCTTC
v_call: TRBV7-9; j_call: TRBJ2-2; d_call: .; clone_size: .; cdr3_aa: CASSLKRAPNTGELFF; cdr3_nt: TGTGCCAGCAGCTTAAAGAGGGCTCCGAACACCGGGGAGCTGTTTTTT
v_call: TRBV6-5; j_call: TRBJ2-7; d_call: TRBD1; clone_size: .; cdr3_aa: CASGQGWWEQYF; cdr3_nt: TGTGCCAGTGGACAGGGGTGGTGGGAGCAGTACTTC
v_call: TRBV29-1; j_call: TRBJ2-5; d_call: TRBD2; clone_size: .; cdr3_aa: CSALGASGSRYQETQYF; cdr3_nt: TGCAGCGCCCTCGGGGCAAGCGGGAGTAGGTACCAAGAGACCCAGTACTTC
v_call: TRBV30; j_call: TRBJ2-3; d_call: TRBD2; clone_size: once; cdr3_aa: CALTSGSLTDTQYF; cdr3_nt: TGTGCCTTGACTAGCGGGAGCCTCACAGATACGCAGTATTTT
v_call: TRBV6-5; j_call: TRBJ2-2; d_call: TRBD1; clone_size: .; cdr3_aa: CASSYSGQTNTGELFF; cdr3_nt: TGTGCCAGCAGTTACTCGGGACAGACGAACACCGGGGAGCTGTTTTTT
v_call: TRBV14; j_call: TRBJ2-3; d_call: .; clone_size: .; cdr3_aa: CASSLGGVLRDTQYF; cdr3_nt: TGTGCCAGCAGCCTAGGCGGAGTACTCCGAGATACGCAGTATTTT
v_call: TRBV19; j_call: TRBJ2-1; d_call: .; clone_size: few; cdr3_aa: CASSIPGYYNEQFF; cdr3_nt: TGTGCCAGTAGTATTCCGGGATACTACAATGAGCAGTTCTTC
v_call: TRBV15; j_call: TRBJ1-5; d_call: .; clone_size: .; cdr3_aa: CATSINRESKPQHF; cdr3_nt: TGTGCCACCAGCATTAACAGGGAAAGTAAGCCCCAGCATTTT
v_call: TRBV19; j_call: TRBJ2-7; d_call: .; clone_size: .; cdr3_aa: CASSIGAGRGYEQYF; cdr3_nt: TGTGCCAGTAGTATAGGCGCGGGGCGCGGGTACGAGCAGTACTTC
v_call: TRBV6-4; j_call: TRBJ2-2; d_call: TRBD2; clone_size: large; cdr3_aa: CASSDGTSGNTGELFF; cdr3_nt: TGTGCCAGCAGTGACGGGACTAGCGGGAACACCGGGGAGCTGTTTTTT
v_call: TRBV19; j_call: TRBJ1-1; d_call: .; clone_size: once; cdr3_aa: CASSIPPLAGVTEAFF; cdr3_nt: TGTGCCAGTAGTATCCCCCCCCTGGCAGGGGTAACTGAAGCTTTCTTT
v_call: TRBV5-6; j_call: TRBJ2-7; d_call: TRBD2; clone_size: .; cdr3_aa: CASSLGLAEFYEQYF; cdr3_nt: TGTGCCAGCAGCTTGGGACTAGCGGAATTCTACGAGCAGTACTTC
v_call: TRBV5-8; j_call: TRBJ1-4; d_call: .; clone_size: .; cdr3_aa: CASSLAGGTDEKLFF; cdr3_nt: TGTGCCAGCAGCTTGGCCGGGGGGACCGATGAAAAACTGTTTTTT
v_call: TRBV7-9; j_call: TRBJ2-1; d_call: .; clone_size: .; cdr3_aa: CASSMTGIPNEQFF; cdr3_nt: TGTGCCAGCAGCATGACCGGGATCCCCAATGAGCAGTTCTTC
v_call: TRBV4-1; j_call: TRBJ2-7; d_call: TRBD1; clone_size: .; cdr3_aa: CASSAQTGKSYEQYF; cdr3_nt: TGCGCCAGCAGCGCACAGACAGGGAAGTCTTACGAGCAGTACTTC
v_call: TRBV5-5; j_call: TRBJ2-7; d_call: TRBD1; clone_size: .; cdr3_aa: CASSLGQGVHEQYF; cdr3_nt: TGTGCCAGCAGCCTCGGACAGGGGGTCCACGAGCAGTACTTC
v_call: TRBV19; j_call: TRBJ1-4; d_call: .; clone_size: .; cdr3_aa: CASSIRDSNEKLFF; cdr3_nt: TGTGCCAGTAGTATTCGAGACAGTAATGAAAAACTGTTTTTT
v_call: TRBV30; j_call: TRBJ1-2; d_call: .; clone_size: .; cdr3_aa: CAWSPVQGLHGYTF; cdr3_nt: TGTGCCTGGAGTCCAGTGCAGGGGCTGCATGGCTACACCTTC
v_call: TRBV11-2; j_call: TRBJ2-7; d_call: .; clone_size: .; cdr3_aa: CASSLRRAYEQYF; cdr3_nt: TGTGCCAGCAGCTTAAGACGGGCCTACGAGCAGTACTTC
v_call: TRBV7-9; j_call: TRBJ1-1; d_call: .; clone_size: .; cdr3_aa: CASSLAQGLNTEAFF; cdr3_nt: TGTGCCAGCAGCTTAGCGCAGGGGTTGAACACTGAAGCTTTCTTT
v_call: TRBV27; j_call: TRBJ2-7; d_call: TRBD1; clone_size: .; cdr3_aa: CASSFSGGAPEQYF; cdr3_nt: TGTGCCAGCAGTTTCTCAGGGGGAGCCCCCGAGCAGTACTTC
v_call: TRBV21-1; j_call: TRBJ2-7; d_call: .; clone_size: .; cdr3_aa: CASIPTGGKQREQYF; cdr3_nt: TGTGCCAGCATCCCGACAGGGGGCAAGCAGAGGGAGCAGTACTTC
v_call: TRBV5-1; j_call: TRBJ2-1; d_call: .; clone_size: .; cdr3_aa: CASSTGTVNEQFF; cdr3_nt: TGCGCCAGCAGTACCGGGACTGTGAATGAGCAGTTCTTC
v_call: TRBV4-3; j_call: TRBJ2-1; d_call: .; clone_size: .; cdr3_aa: CASSQDLGDINEQFF; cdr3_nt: TGCGCCAGCAGCCAAGATCTCGGAGATATCAATGAGCAGTTCTTC
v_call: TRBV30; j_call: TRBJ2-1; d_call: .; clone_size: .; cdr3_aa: CAWSVSLYNEQFF; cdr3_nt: TGTGCCTGGAGTGTGTCCCTCTACAATGAGCAGTTCTTC
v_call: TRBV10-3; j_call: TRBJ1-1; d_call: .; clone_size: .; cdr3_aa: CAISEWANTEAFF; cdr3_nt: TGTGCCATCAGTGAGTGGGCTAACACTGAAGCTTTCTTT
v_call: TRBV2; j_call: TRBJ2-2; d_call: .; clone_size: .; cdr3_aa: CASSVSSESGELFF; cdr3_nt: TGTGCCAGCAGTGTCTCTAGCGAGTCCGGGGAGCTGTTTTTT
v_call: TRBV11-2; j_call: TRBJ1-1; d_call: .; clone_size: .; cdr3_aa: CASSLPGLNTEAFF; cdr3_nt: TGTGCCAGCAGCTTACCGGGGTTGAACACTGAAGCTTTCTTT
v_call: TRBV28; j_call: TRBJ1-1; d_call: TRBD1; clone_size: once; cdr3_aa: CASRKGQGYTEAFF; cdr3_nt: TGTGCCAGCAGAAAGGGACAGGGGTATACTGAAGCTTTCTTT
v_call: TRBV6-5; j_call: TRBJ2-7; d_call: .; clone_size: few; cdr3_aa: CASSPGIGPSYEQYF; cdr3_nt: TGTGCCAGCAGCCCCGGGATAGGGCCTTCCTACGAGCAGTACTTC
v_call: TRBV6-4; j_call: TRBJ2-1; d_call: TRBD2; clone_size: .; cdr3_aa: CASSHSTSGDYNEQFF; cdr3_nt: TGTGCCAGCAGCCATTCAACTAGCGGGGACTACAATGAGCAGTTCTTC
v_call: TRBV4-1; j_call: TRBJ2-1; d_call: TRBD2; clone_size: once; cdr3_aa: CASSQPLTSGSYNEQFF; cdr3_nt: TGCGCCAGCAGCCAACCTTTGACTAGCGGCTCCTACAATGAGCAGTTCTTC
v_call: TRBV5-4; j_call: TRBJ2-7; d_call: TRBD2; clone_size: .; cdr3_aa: CASSPRTSGIGEQYF; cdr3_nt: TGTGCCAGCAGCCCTCGGACTAGCGGGATCGGCGAGCAGTACTTC
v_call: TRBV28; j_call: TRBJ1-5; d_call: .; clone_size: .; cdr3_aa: CASSIMSYQPQHF; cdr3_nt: TGTGCCAGCAGTATTATGTCGTATCAGCCCCAGCATTTT
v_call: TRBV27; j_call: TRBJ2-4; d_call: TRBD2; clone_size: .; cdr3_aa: CASSSGTSGKNIQYF; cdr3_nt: TGTGCCAGCAGTTCGGGGACTAGCGGAAAAAACATTCAGTACTTC
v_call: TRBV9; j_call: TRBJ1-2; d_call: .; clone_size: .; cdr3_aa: CASSQDRGYGYTF; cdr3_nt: TGTGCCAGCAGCCAGGACAGAGGCTATGGCTACACCTTC
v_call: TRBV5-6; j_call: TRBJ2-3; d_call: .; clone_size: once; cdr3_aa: CASSASVTVGTDTQYF; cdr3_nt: TGTGCCAGCAGCGCCAGCGTCACGGTGGGCACAGATACGCAGTATTTT
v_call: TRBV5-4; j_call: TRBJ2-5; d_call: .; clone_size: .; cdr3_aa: CASSLGNRHQETQYF; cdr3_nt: TGTGCCAGCAGCTTGGGCAACAGGCACCAAGAGACCCAGTACTTC
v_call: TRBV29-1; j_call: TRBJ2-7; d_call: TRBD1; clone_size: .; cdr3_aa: CSVEGTDRVHEQYF; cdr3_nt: TGCAGCGTTGAAGGAACAGACAGGGTCCACGAGCAGTACTTC
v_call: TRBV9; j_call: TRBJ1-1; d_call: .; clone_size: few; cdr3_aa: CASSVAGQNTEAFF; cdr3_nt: TGTGCCAGCAGCGTAGCTGGGCAGAACACTGAAGCTTTCTTT
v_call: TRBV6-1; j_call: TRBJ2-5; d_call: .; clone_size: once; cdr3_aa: CASSEAFETQYF; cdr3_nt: TGTGCCAGCAGTGAAGCCTTCGAGACCCAGTACTTC
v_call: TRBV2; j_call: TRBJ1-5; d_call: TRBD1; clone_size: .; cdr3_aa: CASSDRGLNQPQHF; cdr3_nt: TGTGCCAGCAGTGACAGGGGGCTCAATCAGCCCCAGCATTTT
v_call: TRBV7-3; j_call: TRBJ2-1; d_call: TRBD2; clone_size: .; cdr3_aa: CASSSGLAAVGEQFF; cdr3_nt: TGTGCCAGCAGCTCGGGACTAGCGGCAGTGGGTGAGCAGTTCTTC
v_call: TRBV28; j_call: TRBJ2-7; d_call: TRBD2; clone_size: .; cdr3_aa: CASSFPVSGSPYEQYF; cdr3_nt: TGTGCCAGCAGTTTCCCGGTTAGCGGGAGTCCCTACGAGCAGTACTTC
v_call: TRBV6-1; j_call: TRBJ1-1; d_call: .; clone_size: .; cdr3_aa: CASSALTEAFF; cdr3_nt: TGTGCCAGCAGTGCCTTAACTGAAGCTTTCTTT